These T cell receptor beta chains were read from a single sample in a study of cytomegalovirus exposure and HLA in healthy donors. Clones were sequenced by immunoSEQ multiplex PCR, and TCRdb holds only the in-frame ones, with some missing. The table for this sample gives some 110,000 clones. Specimen: PBMCs. The receptors derive from a man aged 35-49 years in good health and CMV-seropositive. Both conserved end residues are part of each CDR3. A D gene is named only where the DNA matches it firmly.

J,D,V,DNA,CDR3
TRBJ2-3,TRBD1,TRBV13,TGTGCCAGCAGCTTAAGCCTGGACAGGGATAACACAGATACGCAGTATTTT,CASSLSLDRDNTDTQYF
TRBJ2-7,.,TRBV10-1,TGCGCCAGCAGTGATAAAGAGCCGGGTACCTACGAGCAGTACTTC,CASSDKEPGTYEQYF
TRBJ2-7,TRBD2,TRBV5-8,TGTGCCAGCAATATTCTCGGGACTATCTACGAGCAGTACTTC,CASNILGTIYEQYF
TRBJ2-1,TRBD2,TRBV6-1,TGTGCCAGCAGATTAGCGGGCTACAATGAGCAGTTCTTC,CASRLAGYNEQFF
TRBJ1-1,TRBD1,TRBV6-6,TGTGCCAGCGGACAGGGTTGGACTGAAGCTTTCTTT,CASGQGWTEAFF
TRBJ1-2,TRBD1,TRBV28,TGTGCCAGCAGTACGACAGGGGTCGGATATGGCTACACCTTC,CASSTTGVGYGYTF
TRBJ2-5,.,TRBV25-1,TGTGCCAGCAGCAGGGAAGAGACCCAGTACTTC,CASSREETQYF
TRBJ2-3,.,TRBV9,TGTGCCAGCAGCGTTGATGGGGGGTCCGGGGGAGATACGCAGTATTTT,CASSVDGGSGGDTQYF
TRBJ2-1,.,TRBV5-1,TGCGCCAGCAGCTTTGGGAGGGAGCAGTTCTTC,CASSFGREQFF
TRBJ2-3,TRBD2,TRBV19,TGTGCCAGTAGCGGGACTAGCGGGAAGGTAGATACGCAGTATTTT,CASSGTSGKVDTQYF
TRBJ2-2,TRBD1,TRBV30,TGTGCCTGGGGACAGGGGGGAAGGGCCGGGGAGCTGTTTTTT,CAWGQGGRAGELFF
TRBJ2-1,TRBD2,TRBV5-1,TGCGCCAGCAGCCCTAGCGGGAGCTCCTACAATGAGCAGTTCTTC,CASSPSGSSYNEQFF
TRBJ1-1,TRBD1,TRBV4-1,TGCGCCAGCAGCACGCCAGGGGGCACTGAAGCTTTCTTT,CASSTPGGTEAFF
TRBJ1-2,TRBD1,TRBV10-3,TGTGCCATCAGCGCGGGACAGGGTTACAACTATGGCTACACCTTC,CAISAGQGYNYGYTF
TRBJ1-2,.,TRBV6-5,TGTGCCAGCAGTTACAACCCCGGGGAGGGCTACACCTTC,CASSYNPGEGYTF
TRBJ2-3,.,TRBV11-1,TGTGCCAGCAATTTCGCTAGCGCCGCTAGCACAGATACGCAGTATTTT,CASNFASAASTDTQYF
TRBJ2-7,.,TRBV28,TGTGCCAGCCGCCCTAGCTACTCCTACGAGCAGTACTTC,CASRPSYSYEQYF
TRBJ1-1,.,TRBV5-5,TGTGCCAGCAGCTTGTTAGAGGGCGCGGGGAGTAACACTGAAGCTTTCTTT,CASSLLEGAGSNTEAFF